These T cell receptor beta chains were read from a single sample in a study of regulatory T cells in long-lasting Graves disease. A single record per CDR3 protein comes from TCRdb applying MiXCR to the multiplex PCR reads. The sample records 510,000 or so distinct CDR3 sequences, around 12% being singletons. The same data also contributed to another study, on T cells in Graves' hyperthyroidism and ophthalmopathy.

The material was peripheral blood mononuclear cells (PBMCs), obtained at new diagnosis, from a patient treated with antithyroid drugs. The source of these receptors is a young woman with Graves disease. The CDR3 runs from the conserved cysteine through the conserved F or W. The order of the fields is J gene, V gene, clone size, D gene, CDR3 protein, CDR3 DNA. D genes are given only for firm matches. Clone sizes are given selectively: once, few, many, or a class where the clone is expanded.

TRBJ1-5 | TRBV6-1 | many | TRBD1 | CASIPGGGSNQPQHF | TGTGCCAGCATTCCAGGGGGAGGTAGCAATCAGCCCCAGCATTTT
TRBJ2-2 | TRBV7-9 | NA | NA | CASSLANSPGELFF | TGTGCCAGCAGCTTAGCAAACAGTCCCGGGGAGCTGTTTTTT
TRBJ2-5 | TRBV4-1 | NA | TRBD1 | CASRAGTGGETQYF | TGCGCCAGCAGAGCCGGGACAGGGGGAGAGACCCAGTACTTC
TRBJ1-6 | TRBV20-1 | few | TRBD1 | CSARWTGGADSPLHF | TGCAGTGCTAGGTGGACAGGGGGTGCTGATTCACCCCTCCACTTT
TRBJ1-2 | TRBV10-3 | many | TRBD1 | CAISDRGLYGYTF | TGTGCCATCAGCGACAGGGGCCTTTATGGCTACACCTTC
TRBJ1-1 | TRBV6-5 | many | NA | CASSYLQGTEAFF | TGTGCCAGCAGTTACCTCCAGGGCACTGAAGCTTTCTTT
TRBJ1-4 | TRBV29-1 | NA | TRBD1 | CSVEISYRGWEEKLFF | TGCAGCGTTGAAATCTCCTACAGGGGATGGGAGGAAAAACTGTTTTTT
TRBJ2-1 | TRBV24-1 | few | TRBD2 | CATSYSGSSYNEQFF | TGTGCCACCAGTTATAGCGGGAGCTCCTACAATGAGCAGTTCTTC
TRBJ1-4 | TRBV6-1 | many | NA | CASMQYRASGEKLFF | TGTGCCAGCATGCAATACAGGGCGTCGGGGGAAAAACTGTTTTTT
TRBJ1-1 | TRBV2 | many | NA | CASSRASAATEAFF | TGTGCCAGCAGTCGGGCCAGCGCGGCCACTGAAGCTTTCTTT
TRBJ2-2 | TRBV4-2 | NA | NA | CASSQLAVGVTGELFF | TGTGCCAGCAGCCAGCTGGCAGTTGGTGTCACCGGGGAGCTGTTTTTT
TRBJ1-5 | TRBV2 | few | TRBD1 | CASSDPGTGVHQPQHF | TGTGCCAGCAGTGACCCCGGGACAGGGGTGCATCAGCCCCAGCATTTT
TRBJ1-4 | TRBV2 | many | TRBD1 | CASSEGQGATGEKLFF | TGTGCCAGCAGTGAGGGACAGGGGGCAACAGGTGAAAAACTGTTTTTT
TRBJ2-3 | TRBV12-3/TRBV12-4 | many | TRBD1 | CASSSGQLDTQYF | TGTGCCAGCAGTTCGGGACAGTTGGATACGCAGTATTTT
TRBJ2-5 | TRBV30 | many | TRBD1 | CAWTQGVGSGTQYF | TGTGCCTGGACCCAGGGGGTCGGTTCAGGGACCCAGTACTTC
TRBJ2-5 | TRBV9 | NA | NA | CASSVGGSETQYF | TGTGCCAGCAGCGTGGGCGGTTCGGAGACCCAGTACTTC
TRBJ2-7 | TRBV5-6 | once | NA | CASSLVRAGVGEQYF | TGTGCCAGCAGCTTGGTCAGGGCAGGGGTTGGCGAGCAGTACTTC
TRBJ2-4 | TRBV28 | many | NA | CASSFGTGNIQYF | TGTGCCAGCAGTTTCGGGACGGGGAACATTCAGTACTTC
TRBJ2-7 | TRBV4-3 | NA | NA | CASSQGEVRGGYEQYF | TGCGCCAGCAGCCAAGGGGAGGTTAGGGGTGGCTACGAGCAGTACTTC
TRBJ2-2 | TRBV6-1 | NA | NA | CASRGGGMTGELFF | TGTGCCAGCAGGGGAGGGGGAATGACCGGGGAGCTGTTTTTT
TRBJ2-7 | TRBV7-9 | once | TRBD2 | CASSATSDYEQYF | TGTGCCAGCAGCGCCACTAGCGATTACGAGCAGTACTTC
TRBJ2-1 | TRBV28 | many | TRBD2 | CASSPGLAGGGEQFF | TGTGCCAGCAGCCCAGGACTAGCGGGAGGGGGTGAGCAGTTCTTC
TRBJ1-5 | TRBV7-2 | few | NA | CASSLGAAYQPQHF | TGTGCCAGCAGCTTAGGGGCAGCGTATCAGCCCCAGCATTTT
TRBJ1-2 | TRBV30 | many | NA | CAWDRTNYGYTF | TGTGCCTGGGACAGAACGAACTATGGCTACACCTTC
TRBJ2-1 | TRBV4-2 | NA | NA | CASSQEIQYNEQFF | TGTGCCAGCAGCCAAGAAATACAGTACAATGAGCAGTTCTTC
TRBJ2-2 | TRBV3-1 | NA | TRBD2 | CASSSVIQLAGGTGELFF | TGTGCCAGCAGCTCAGTGATTCAGCTAGCGGGAGGTACCGGGGAGCTGTTTTTT
TRBJ1-5 | TRBV6-1 | many | TRBD1 | CASSGNRGLGSNQPQHF | TGTGCCAGCAGTGGGAACAGGGGGCTGGGTAGCAATCAGCCCCAGCATTTT
TRBJ2-4 | TRBV2 | many | TRBD1 | CASSVHTGGVGNIQYF | TGTGCCAGCAGTGTACACACAGGGGGCGTTGGAAACATTCAGTACTTC
TRBJ2-5 | TRBV5-6 | NA | NA | CASSLSPGHQETQYF | TGTGCCAGCAGCTTGTCTCCGGGCCACCAAGAGACCCAGTACTTC
TRBJ1-4 | TRBV7-9 | many | NA | CASSPGPQGNEKLFF | TGTGCCAGCAGCCCGGGCCCGCAGGGGAATGAAAAACTGTTTTTT
TRBJ1-4 | TRBV7-9 | NA | NA | CASSLQDSDANEKLFF | TGTGCCAGCAGCTTACAGGACAGCGACGCTAATGAAAAACTGTTTTTT
TRBJ1-2 | TRBV29-1 | many | TRBD1 | CSVDDDRDIDGYTF | TGCAGCGTTGACGATGACAGGGATATCGATGGCTACACCTTC
TRBJ1-2 | TRBV27 | many | TRBD1 | CASSPRDSGGYTF | TGTGCCAGCAGCCCTCGGGACAGTGGGGGCTACACCTTC
TRBJ1-1 | TRBV20-1 | few | NA | CSARDQLNTEAFF | TGCAGTGCTAGAGACCAGTTGAACACTGAAGCTTTCTTT
TRBJ1-1 | TRBV10-2 | NA | TRBD1 | CASRPPGQGNTEAFF | TGCGCCAGCAGACCACCGGGACAGGGGAACACTGAAGCTTTCTTT
TRBJ1-2 | TRBV12-3/TRBV12-4 | many | TRBD1 | CASSRTGGPGFGTF | TGTGCCAGCAGTCGGACAGGGGGCCCGGGGTTCGGCACCTTC
TRBJ1-6 | TRBV20-1 | many | NA | CSARTVYNSPLHF | TGCAGTGCTAGGACGGTTTATAATTCACCCCTCCACTTT
TRBJ2-5 | TRBV5-6 | many | NA | CASSLVAGGRETQYF | TGTGCCAGCAGCTTGGTGGCAGGGGGGCGGGAGACCCAGTACTTC
TRBJ2-5 | TRBV5-1 | many | NA | CASSLLLGLTQYF | TGCGCCAGCAGCTTGCTGTTAGGACTGACCCAGTACTTC
TRBJ2-7 | TRBV19 | few | TRBD2 | CASRASGRTNYEQYF | TGTGCCAGTAGAGCTAGCGGGAGGACAAACTACGAGCAGTACTTC
TRBJ1-2 | TRBV7-8 | many | NA | CASGEGRLGYTF | TGTGCCAGCGGCGAGGGGCGCCTAGGCTACACCTTC
TRBJ2-5 | TRBV20-1 | few | TRBD1 | CSAPETGAQGAQYF | TGCAGTGCCCCTGAGACAGGGGCCCAAGGAGCCCAGTACTTC
TRBJ2-1 | TRBV2 | NA | NA | CASSDLKGASGNEQFF | TGTGCCAGCAGTGATTTGAAGGGGGCTAGCGGCAATGAGCAGTTCTTC
TRBJ2-1 | TRBV11-2 | many | TRBD2 | CASSPNRRLAEYNEQFF | TGTGCCAGCAGCCCAAATCGGAGACTAGCGGAATACAATGAGCAGTTCTTC
TRBJ2-3 | TRBV30 | NA | TRBD1 | CAWSVPGQFSDTQYF | TGTGCCTGGAGTGTACCGGGACAGTTCTCAGATACGCAGTATTTT
TRBJ2-1 | TRBV11-1 | many | NA | CASSPYRPTGTTSYNEQFF | TGTGCCAGCAGCCCTTACCGGCCCACCGGGACAACAAGCTACAATGAGCAGTTCTTC
TRBJ1-1 | TRBV6-1 | many | NA | CASREMGAEAFF | TGTGCCAGCAGAGAAATGGGCGCTGAAGCTTTCTTT
TRBJ2-2 | TRBV11-3 | many | NA | CASSLDFARGLTGELFF | TGTGCCAGCAGCTTAGATTTTGCGCGGGGTTTAACCGGGGAGCTGTTTTTT
TRBJ2-7 | TRBV4-1 | NA | TRBD2 | CASSQVGGGTYEQYF | TGCGCCAGCAGCCAAGTTGGGGGAGGGACCTACGAGCAGTACTTC
TRBJ2-3 | TRBV27 | NA | NA | CASRYTGSTDTQYF | TGTGCCAGCAGGTACACGGGGAGTACAGATACGCAGTATTTT
TRBJ2-2 | TRBV3-1 | many | NA | CASSPLNPGELFF | TGTGCCAGCAGCCCACTAAACCCCGGGGAGCTGTTTTTT
TRBJ1-4 | TRBV2 | NA | TRBD1 | CASTQGDKLFF | TGTGCCAGCACCCAGGGGGACAAACTGTTTTTT
TRBJ2-7 | TRBV7-8 | many | NA | CASSLPGGESYEQYF | TGTGCCAGCAGCTTACCGGGCGGGGAATCCTACGAGCAGTACTTC
TRBJ1-4 | TRBV29-1 | NA | NA | CSVPAQSNEKLFF | TGCAGCGTTCCGGCGCAGTCTAATGAAAAACTGTTTTTT
TRBJ2-7 | TRBV5-1 | NA | TRBD1 | CASGQGVWSDKQYF | TGCGCCAGCGGACAGGGCGTGTGGTCGGACAAGCAGTACTTC